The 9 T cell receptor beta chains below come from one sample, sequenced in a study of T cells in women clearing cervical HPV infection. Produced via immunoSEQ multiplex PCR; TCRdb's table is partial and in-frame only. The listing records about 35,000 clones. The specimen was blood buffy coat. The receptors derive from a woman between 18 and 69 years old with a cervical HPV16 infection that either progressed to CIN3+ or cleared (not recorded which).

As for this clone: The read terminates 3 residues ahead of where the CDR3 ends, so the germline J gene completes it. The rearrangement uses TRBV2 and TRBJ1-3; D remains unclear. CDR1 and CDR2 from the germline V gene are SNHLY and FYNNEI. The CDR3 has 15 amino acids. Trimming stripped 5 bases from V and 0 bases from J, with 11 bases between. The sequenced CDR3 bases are TGTGCCAGCAGTTATACAGCTTCCTCTGGAAACACC. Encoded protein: CASSYTASSGNT. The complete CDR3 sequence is CASSYTASSGNTIYF.

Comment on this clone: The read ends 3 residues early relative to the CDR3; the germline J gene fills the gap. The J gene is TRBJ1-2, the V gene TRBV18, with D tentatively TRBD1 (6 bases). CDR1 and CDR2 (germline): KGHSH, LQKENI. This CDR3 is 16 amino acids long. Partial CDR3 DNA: TGTGCCAGCTCCTACAGGGTCAGGGGCTCCTACAATGAC. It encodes CASSYRVRGSYND. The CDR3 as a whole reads CASSYRVRGSYNDYTF.

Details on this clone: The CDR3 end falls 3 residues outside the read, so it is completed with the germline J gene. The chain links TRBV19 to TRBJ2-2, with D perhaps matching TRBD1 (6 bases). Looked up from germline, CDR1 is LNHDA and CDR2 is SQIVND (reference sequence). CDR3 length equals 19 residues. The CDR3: CASSSHNGQMGSTNEKLFF. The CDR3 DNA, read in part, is TGTGCCAGTAGTAGTCATAATGGACAGATGGGATCAACTAATGAAAAG. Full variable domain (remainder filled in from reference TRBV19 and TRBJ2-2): DGGITQSPKYLFRKEGQNVTLSCEQNLNHDAMYWYRQDPGQGLRLIYYSQIVNDFQKGDIAEGYSVSREKKESFPLTVTSAQKNPTAFYLCASSSHNGQMGSTNEKLFFGEGSRLTVL.

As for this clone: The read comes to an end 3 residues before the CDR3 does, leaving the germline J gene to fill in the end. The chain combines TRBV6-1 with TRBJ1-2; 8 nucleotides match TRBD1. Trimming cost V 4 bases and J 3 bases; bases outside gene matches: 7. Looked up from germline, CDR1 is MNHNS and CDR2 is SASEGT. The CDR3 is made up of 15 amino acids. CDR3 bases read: TGTGCCAGCAGTGGAGGGACAGGAGTCTACTATGGC. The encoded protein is CASSGGTGVYYG. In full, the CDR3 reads CASSGGTGVYYGYTF.

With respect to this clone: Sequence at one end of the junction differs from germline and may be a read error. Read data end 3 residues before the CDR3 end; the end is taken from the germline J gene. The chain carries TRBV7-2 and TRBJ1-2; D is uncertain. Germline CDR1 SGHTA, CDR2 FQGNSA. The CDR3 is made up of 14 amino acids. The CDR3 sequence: CASSPAGWDYDYTF. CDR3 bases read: TGTGCCAGCAGCCCAGCGGGCTGGGATTATGAC.

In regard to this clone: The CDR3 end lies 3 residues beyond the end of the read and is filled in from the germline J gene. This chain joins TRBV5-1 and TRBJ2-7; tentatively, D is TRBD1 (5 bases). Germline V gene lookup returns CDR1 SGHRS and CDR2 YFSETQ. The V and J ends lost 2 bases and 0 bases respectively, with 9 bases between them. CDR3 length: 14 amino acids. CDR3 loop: CASSFGQGSYEQYF. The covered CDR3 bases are TGCGCCAGCAGCTTCGGGCAGGGCTCCTACGAG.

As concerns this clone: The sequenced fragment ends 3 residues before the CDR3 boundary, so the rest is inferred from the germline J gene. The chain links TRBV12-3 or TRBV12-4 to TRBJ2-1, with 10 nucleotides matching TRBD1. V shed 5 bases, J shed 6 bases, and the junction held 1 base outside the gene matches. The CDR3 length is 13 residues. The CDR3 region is CASSRTGGNEQFF. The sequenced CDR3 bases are TGTGCCAGCAGTAGGACAGGGGGCAATGAG.

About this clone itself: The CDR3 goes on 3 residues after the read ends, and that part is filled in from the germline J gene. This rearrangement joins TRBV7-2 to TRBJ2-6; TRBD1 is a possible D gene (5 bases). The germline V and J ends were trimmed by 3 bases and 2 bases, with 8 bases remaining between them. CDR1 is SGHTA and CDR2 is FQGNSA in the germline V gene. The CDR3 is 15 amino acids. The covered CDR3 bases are TGTGCCAGCAGCTTTTCAGGGACTGGGGCCAACGTC. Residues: CASSFSGTGANV. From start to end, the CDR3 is CASSFSGTGANVLTF.

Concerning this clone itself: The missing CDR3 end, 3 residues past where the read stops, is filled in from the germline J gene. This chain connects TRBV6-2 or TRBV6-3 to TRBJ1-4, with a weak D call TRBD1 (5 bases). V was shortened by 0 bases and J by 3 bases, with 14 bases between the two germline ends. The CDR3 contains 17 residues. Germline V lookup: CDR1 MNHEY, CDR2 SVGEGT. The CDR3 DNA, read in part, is TGTGCCAGCAGTTACTCGACAGCCCGCGTGGCTAATGAAAAA. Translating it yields CASSYSTARVANEK. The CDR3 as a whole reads CASSYSTARVANEKLFF.